The 23 T cell receptor beta chains below all came from one sample that was sequenced in a study of T cells in Graves' hyperthyroidism and ophthalmopathy. Amplification of TCR beta CDR3 regions was performed using RNA transcripts as template. First-round RT-PCR targeting the TCR CDR3 was performed with the HTBI primer set. TCRdb re-analysed the multiplex PCR reads in MiXCR, keeping a single row per CDR3 protein. Among about 350,000 distinct CDR3 sequences listed, over 15% were seen once. Sequencing was performed on blood. All receptors derive from a woman aged 40 to 49 with Graves' ophthalmopathy.

This clonotype was observed at least ten times. The chain carries TRBV11-2 and TRBJ2-7, with TRBD2 identical over 7 bases. The germline V gene has CDR1 SGHAT and CDR2 FQNNGV. CDR3 length equals 14 residues. Germline trimming cut 7 bases from V and 6 bases from J; bases unmatched to any gene: 12. The CDR3 bases are TGTGCCAGCACAGACCGGGAGGTGGGGGGCGAGCAGTACTTC. Translated: CASTDREVGGEQYF.

The chain links TRBV11-2 to TRBJ1-1; D call uncertain. CDR1 and CDR2 from the germline V gene are SGHAT and FQNNGV. The CDR3 consists of 14 residues. V was clipped by 6 bases and J by 5 bases, with 16 bases between them. The CDR3 loop is CASRSPTKATEAFF. CDR3 nucleotide sequence: TGTGCCAGCAGATCACCTACTAAGGCTACTGAAGCTTTCTTT.

This clonotype was counted many times. The V and J genes are TRBV4-2 and TRBJ2-7; no firm D call. The germline V and J ends were trimmed by 2 bases and 6 bases, with 11 bases remaining between them. Germline V lookup: CDR1 LGHNA, CDR2 YNFKEQ. The CDR3 length is 13 residues. CDR3 loop: CASSQTVHSEQYF. CDR3 DNA: TGTGCCAGCAGCCAAACCGTACACAGCGAGCAGTACTTC.

The genes are TRBV28 and TRBJ1-1; D unclear. Germline V gives CDR1 MDHEN, CDR2 SYDVKM. The length of the CDR3 is 11 residues. Trimming removed 8 bases at V and 7 bases at J, with 11 bases between. The CDR3 DNA reads as TGTGCCAGCTGGGGAGGGATTGAAGCTTTCTTT. It encodes CASWGGIEAFF.

This clonotype was seen ten or more times. The chain employs TRBV12-3 or TRBV12-4 and TRBJ1-3, with D uncertain. Trimming cost V 3 bases and J 0 bases, with 12 bases left between them. This CDR3 spans 16 amino acids. CDR3: CASSLRATSSGNTIYF. CDR3 nucleotides: TGTGCCAGCAGTTTGAGGGCCACAAGCTCTGGAAACACCATATATTTT.

This clonotype has ten or more counts. This chain connects TRBV5-5 to TRBJ2-7, with 11 bases lining up with TRBD1. J was trimmed by 1 base and V by 4 bases; bases with no gene match: 7. The CDR3 runs to 16 residues. In germline, CDR1 is SGHKS, CDR2 YYEKEE (reference sequence). CDR3 loop: CASSRTGGAASYEQYF. Here the CDR3 DNA reads TGTGCCAGCAGCAGGACAGGGGGCGCGGCGTCCTACGAGCAGTACTTC.

This clonotype was seen at least ten times. The chain uses TRBV30 and TRBJ2-4, with a weak D call TRBD2 (5 bases). The CDR3 loop spans 14 amino acids. Trimming pared 2 bases from V and 7 bases from J, leaving 15 bases between. Germline V CDR1 and CDR2: GTSNPN, SVGIG (reference sequence). The CDR3 here is CAWSPIGRRNIQYF. CDR3 sequence (DNA): TGTGCCTGGAGTCCAATTGGGAGAAGGAACATTCAGTACTTC.

The gene calls are TRBV5-4 and TRBJ2-2; tentatively, D is TRBD1 (6 bases). The CDR3 runs to 14 residues. Germline V gene lookup returns CDR1 SGHNT and CDR2 YYREEE (reference sequence). V lost 4 bases and J 6 bases, leaving 13 bases between the germline ends. The CDR3 region is CASSRDMEAGELFF. CDR3 DNA sequence: TGTGCCAGCAGCCGGGACATGGAAGCCGGGGAGCTGTTTTTT.

This clonotype was observed at least ten times. This chain links TRBV28 with TRBJ2-7; D perhaps matches TRBD1 (6 bases). The CDR3 loop spans 12 amino acids. CDR1 MDHEN and CDR2 SYDVKM come from the germline V gene. V was clipped by 5 bases and J by 7 bases, with 12 bases between them. CDR3 nucleotides: TGTGCCAGCAGTACACAGGGCCTAGAGCAGTACTTC. Translated: CASSTQGLEQYF.

This clonotype was observed once. The chain joins TRBV6-1 to TRBJ2-7; 11 bases are shared with TRBD2. Per the germline V gene, CDR1 is MNHNS and CDR2 is SASEGT. Trimming cost V 6 bases and J 0 bases; bases outside gene matches: 4. The CDR3 sequence is 15 residues long. The CDR3 loop reads CASRGTSGNSYEQYF. CDR3 bases: TGTGCCAGCAGGGGGACTAGCGGAAACTCCTACGAGCAGTACTTC.

This clonotype showed up many times. This chain uses TRBV6-2 or TRBV6-3 with TRBJ1-2; D is perhaps TRBD1 (5 bases). This CDR3 comprises 14 residues. The V gene lost 0 bases and the J gene lost 2 bases, with 7 bases spanning the gap. Looked up from germline, CDR1 is MNHEY and CDR2 is SVGEGT. The CDR3 region has the DNA TGTGCCAGCAGTTACTCATCAGGGAACTATGGCTACACCTTC. Protein sequence: CASSYSSGNYGYTF.

At least ten counts were recorded for this clonotype. The V and J genes are TRBV3-1 and TRBJ2-2; maybe TRBD1 (5 bases). CDR1 is LGHDT, CDR2 YNNKEL, per germline (reference sequence). CDR3 length: 16 residues. With 0 bases removed from V and 2 bases from J, the gap between germline ends came to 10 bases. In nucleotides, the CDR3 is TGTGCCAGCAGCCAAGATTGGGGCGATAACACCGGGGAGCTGTTTTTT. Its translation: CASSQDWGDNTGELFF.

In this sample, this clonotype turned up many times. The gene calls are TRBV28 and TRBJ1-5, with 8 bases that match TRBD1. This CDR3 region has 14 residues. V lost 4 bases to trimming and J lost 5 bases; unmatched junction nucleotides: 4. Per the germline V gene, CDR1 is MDHEN and CDR2 is SYDVKM. The CDR3 DNA follows: TGTGCCAGCAGTTCCTGGACAGGGTATCAGCCCCAGCATTTT. It yields the protein CASSSWTGYQPQHF.

This clonotype was detected ten times or more. V is TRBV28 and J is TRBJ2-2, with D perhaps TRBD2 (7 bases). The V gene's germline CDR1 is MDHEN and CDR2 SYDVKM. This CDR3 has 18 residues. V lost 3 bases to trimming and J lost 3 bases, with 20 bases between them. The CDR3 nucleotides are TGTGCCAGCAGTTTCGTCCGGGGGGCCACGAAGGACACCGGGGAGCTGTTTTTT. Translation: CASSFVRGATKDTGELFF.

The V call is TRBV2, the J call TRBJ2-7; D is ambiguous. Per germline, CDR1 SNHLY and CDR2 FYNNEI. V lost 4 bases and J 6 bases, leaving 7 bases between the germline ends. The CDR3 contains 11 residues. CDR3: CASSGAPEQYF. CDR3 DNA: TGTGCCAGCAGTGGGGCCCCCGAGCAGTACTTC.

The V and J genes are TRBV6-1 and TRBJ2-7, with TRBD2 as a possible D gene (6 bases). This CDR3 has 14 amino acids. Trimming cost V 6 bases and J 4 bases, with 16 bases left between them. CDR1 MNHNS and CDR2 SASEGT come from the germline V gene. The CDR3 bases are TGTGCCAGCAGCGACTGGGGACTTGGGTACGAGCAGTACTTC. Protein sequence: CASSDWGLGYEQYF.

This clonotype was picked up many times. The chain uses TRBV28 and TRBJ2-7; D remains unclear. V shed 6 bases and J shed 6 bases, with 9 bases lying between them. From germline, CDR1 is MDHEN and CDR2 SYDVKM. The CDR3 contains 11 residues. CDR3 sequence reads: CASSVWSEQYF. CDR3 nucleotides: TGTGCCAGCAGCGTGTGGAGCGAGCAGTACTTC.

In its sample, this clonotype was seen many times. The chain is built from TRBV5-1 and TRBJ1-1; possible D gene TRBD1, 6 bases. The CDR3 spans 19 residues. Germline V gene data show CDR1 as SGHRS and CDR2 as YFSETQ. V lost 4 bases to trimming and J lost 6 bases, with 31 bases between them. The CDR3 loop is CASSRNVRSGAQLSPEAFF. Written as DNA, the CDR3 is TGCGCCAGCAGCCGCAACGTACGATCAGGGGCGCAACTGTCCCCTGAAGCTTTCTTT.

In this sample, this clonotype turned up many times. The rearrangement joins TRBV12-3 or TRBV12-4 to TRBJ2-5; a weak D match, TRBD2 (7 bases). The CDR3 covers 13 residues. V shed 7 bases and J shed 4 bases, with 13 bases lying between them. The CDR3 is CASNNRGGETQYF. In DNA form, the CDR3 reads TGTGCCAGCAACAATAGGGGGGGAGAGACCCAGTACTTC.

This clonotype was detected ten times or more. This chain connects TRBV30 to TRBJ1-2; 8 nucleotides line up with TRBD1. CDR3 length equals 12 residues. With 4 bases clipped from V and 3 bases from J, the junction kept 1 base outside the gene matches. The germline V gene has CDR1 GTSNPN and CDR2 SVGIG (reference sequence). CDR3 nucleotides: TGTGCCTGGAACAGGGGGTACTATGGCTACACCTTC. It is translated as CAWNRGYYGYTF.

This clonotype occurred many times. The rearrangement joins TRBV5-1 to TRBJ2-7; the D call may be TRBD1 or TRBD2 (5 bases each). CDR3 length: 14 residues. V was shortened by 4 bases and J by 11 bases, with 22 bases between the two germline ends. The germline V gene has CDR1 SGHRS and CDR2 YFSETQ. CDR3 DNA sequence: TGCGCCAGCAGCCCTCAAGACGGGGCCAACAAGGAGTACTTC. Amino acids: CASSPQDGANKEYF.

This clonotype was counted many times. The rearrangement links TRBV18 to TRBJ1-1; 8 bases fit TRBD1. The V segment lost 3 bases and the J segment 3 bases; nucleotides outside the gene matches: 6. Germline values: CDR1 KGHSH, CDR2 LQKENI. This CDR3 comprises 15 residues. In DNA, the CDR3 is TGTGCCAGCTCACCGAAGACAGGGGTCGACACTGAAGCTTTCTTT. This translates into CASSPKTGVDTEAFF.

This clonotype was detected ten times or more. The chain employs TRBV2 and TRBJ1-5; no firm D call. The germline V gene has CDR1 SNHLY and CDR2 FYNNEI. This CDR3 region has 13 residues. V was cut by 8 bases and J by 11 bases, with 19 bases left in between. This chain's CDR3 is CASGSVLDSTQHF. In DNA form, the CDR3 reads TGTGCCAGCGGGTCTGTTCTGGATTCGACCCAGCATTTT. The variable domain in full, completed from reference TRBV2 and TRBJ1-5, reads EPEVTQTPSHQVTQMGQEVILRCVPISNHLYFYWYRQILGQKVEFLVSFYNNEISEKSEIFDDQFSVERPDGSNFTLKIRSTKLEDSAMYFCASGSVLDSTQHFGDGTRLSIL.